This T cell receptor (beta chain) originates from a study of cytomegalovirus exposure and HLA in healthy donors. Study-level results: According to a subsequent analysis, TCR clusters identified in the first cohort showed a tendency to co-occur across the approximately 130 validation repertoires. Associated with cytomegalovirus, according to the listing, were around 160 TCR beta chains.

About this clone: Its antigen is not identified.

From the roughly 110-subject validation cohort, which was separate from the approximately 720-subject first cohort, the donors were drawn. Using immunoSEQ multiplex PCR, the repertoire was profiled, and TCRdb retains in-frame clones only, with some absent. The sample shows 35,000 to 50,000 clones, 93% of them seen only once. Germline V CDR1 and CDR2: MNHNY, SVGAGI (reference sequence). V shed 8 bases and J shed 8 bases, with 24 bases lying between them. This CDR3 region has 15 residues. This clonotype originated in a woman aged 18-35 years in good health and CMV-seronegative. The gene calls are TRBV6-6 and TRBJ1-2; a weak D match, TRBD1 (5 bases). Input material: PBMCs. The CDR3 bases are TGTGCCAGCTCCCCGGGGGGGTCTATCGTTCTGGGCTACACCTTC. Amino acids: CASSPGGSIVLGYTF.